These 32 T cell receptor beta chains came from one sample sequenced in a study of T cells expressing NK-cell markers. TCRdb reanalyzed the 5' RACE reads, giving one entry per CDR3 protein sequence and no DNA. The sample table includes about 260,000 distinct CDR3 sequences. The sample consisted of blood T cells: a sorted CD56 or NKG2C T cell subset, CD4+ or CD8+ T cells, or bulk PBMC T cells (not recorded which). Every receptor here comes from a woman between 18 and 70 years old in good health.

The chain combines TRBV29-1 with TRBJ2-1; TCRdb selects TRBD1, and the lack of DNA leaves this call unchecked. Germline-derived CDR1 and CDR2 are SQVTM and ANQGSEA. CDR3 size: 12 residues. The CDR3 protein is CSVEQGRNEQFF.

The chain has TRBV18 and TRBJ2-6; as DNA is missing, the TRBD1 call by TCRdb cannot be tested. Germline V lookup: CDR1 KGHSH, CDR2 LQKENI. The CDR3 is 17 residues long. CDR3 protein: CASSPGHSLSGANVLTF.

This chain links TRBV18 with TRBJ1-1; TCRdb's D call of TRBD1 is untestable without DNA. Germline loops: CDR1 KGHSH, CDR2 LQKENI. This CDR3 has 14 residues. This CDR3 is CASSPGRVNTEAFF.

The chain links TRBV7-8 to TRBJ2-3; TCRdb reports TRBD1, a call that lacks DNA to check it against. The CDR3 runs to 13 residues. Per the germline V gene, CDR1 is SGHVS and CDR2 is FQNEAQ. CDR3 residues: CASSLPPVDTQYF. Using reference TRBV7-8 and TRBJ2-3 for the parts outside the CDR3, the full variable domain is GAGVSQSPRYKVAKRGQDVALRCDPISGHVSLFWYQQALGQGPEFLTYFQNEAQLDKSGLPSDRFFAERPEGSVSTLKIQRTQQEDSAVYLCASSLPPVDTQYFGPGTRLTVL.

This chain uses TRBV29-1 with TRBJ2-4; the D call from TCRdb, TRBD1, cannot be confirmed without DNA. CDR1 and CDR2 (germline): SQVTM, ANQGSEA. The length of the CDR3 is 11 residues. Here the CDR3 reads CSVRARDIQYF.

The chain employs TRBV2 and TRBJ2-5; the D call from TCRdb, TRBD1, cannot be confirmed without DNA. The CDR3 has 15 residues. Germline CDR1 reads SNHLY; CDR2 reads FYNNEI. CDR3 protein: CASSTQGARQETQYF.

The V and J genes are TRBV7-2 and TRBJ1-2. The germline V gene encodes CDR1 SGHTA and CDR2 FQGNSA. The CDR3 sequence is 14 residues long. The CDR3 reads CASSLGSDNYGYTF.

The chain is built from TRBV6-2 or TRBV6-3 and TRBJ2-7; TCRdb proposes TRBD1, but this gene call is untestable without DNA. This CDR3 contains 14 residues. CDR1 MNHEY and CDR2 SVGEGT come from the germline V gene. CDR3 sequence: CASTPRQTTYEQYF.

The chain couples TRBV6-1 to TRBJ1-2; TCRdb picks TRBD1, but there is no DNA to check that call. Germline CDR1 reads MNHNS; CDR2 reads SASEGT. This CDR3 spans 13 amino acids. CDR3 sequence: CASTKQGGYGYTF.

The chain has TRBV7-2 and TRBJ2-4; TCRdb calls TRBD2, which cannot be checked without DNA. CDR1 and CDR2 (germline): SGHTA, FQGNSA. The CDR3 is made up of 15 amino acids. The CDR3 reads CASSRGQGPKNIQYF. Based on the CDR3 plus reference TRBV7-2 and TRBJ2-4, the full variable domain is GAGVSQSPSNKVTEKGKDVELRCDPISGHTALYWYRQSLGQGLEFLIYFQGNSAPDKSGLPSDRFSAERTGGSVSTLTIQRTQQEDSAVYLCASSRGQGPKNIQYFGAGTRLSVL.

The V and J genes are TRBV11-2 and TRBJ2-5; TCRdb returns TRBD1, unconfirmable since there is no DNA. The CDR3 covers 14 residues. Germline V gene lookup returns CDR1 SGHAT and CDR2 FQNNGV. This CDR3 is CASNVLRGGETQYF.

The CDR3 is CASSSRGRETQYF. The genes are TRBV6-5 and TRBJ2-5; as DNA is missing, the TRBD2 call by TCRdb cannot be tested. There are 13 residues in the CDR3. Germline CDR1 reads MNHEY; CDR2 reads SVGAGI.

The gene calls are TRBV11-2 and TRBJ2-1; TCRdb proposes TRBD1, but this gene call is untestable without DNA. This CDR3 spans 16 amino acids. CDR1 SGHAT and CDR2 FQNNGV come from the germline V gene. CDR3 protein: CASSLGNGQGWIEQFF.

The chain couples TRBV12-5 to TRBJ1-1; TCRdb indicates TRBD1, and absent DNA this call remains unverified. CDR1 LGHNT and CDR2 FRNRAP come from the germline V gene. This CDR3 contains 13 residues. The CDR3 reads CASGSGTPVEAFF. The complete variable domain, with remaining parts taken from reference TRBV12-5 and TRBJ1-1, reads DARVTQTPRHKVTEMGQEVTMRCQPILGHNTVFWYRQTMMQGLELLAYFRNRAPLDDSGMPKDRFSAEMPDATLATLKIQPSEPRDSAVYFCASGSGTPVEAFFGQGTRLTVV.

The rearrangement joins TRBV7-9 to TRBJ1-1; TCRdb designates TRBD1, a call that cannot be tested without DNA. The germline CDR1 and CDR2 sequences are SEHNR and FQNEAQ (reference sequence). The CDR3 runs to 15 residues. This CDR3 reads CASSSERVRNTEAFF.

This rearrangement joins TRBV12-3 or TRBV12-4 to TRBJ2-6; there is no DNA to check the TCRdb D call of TRBD2. There are 15 residues in the CDR3. The chain's CDR3 is CASTSRVSGANVLTF.

This chain links TRBV28 with TRBJ2-4. The CDR3 covers 17 residues. The germline V gene encodes CDR1 MDHEN and CDR2 SYDVKM. The CDR3 protein is CASSLWQRILAKNIQYF.

The rearrangement joins TRBV29-1 to TRBJ2-5; TCRdb picks TRBD1, but there is no DNA to check that call. This CDR3 contains 12 residues. Germline CDR1 is SQVTM and CDR2 is ANQGSEA. The CDR3 spells CSVGTVGETQYF.

This chain uses TRBV20-1 with TRBJ2-2; TCRdb returns TRBD2, unconfirmable since there is no DNA. This CDR3 region has 15 residues. Germline V gene lookup returns CDR1 DFQATT and CDR2 SNEGSKA (reference sequence). The CDR3 loop is CSARDPVAGTGELFF.

The J gene is TRBJ2-7, the V gene TRBV19; TCRdb's D call, TRBD1, is unchecked because there is no DNA. Germline-derived CDR1 and CDR2 are LNHDA and SQIVND (reference sequence). There are 13 residues in the CDR3. CDR3 protein: CASSPGVTYEQYF.

The rearrangement links TRBV6-2 or TRBV6-3 to TRBJ1-1; as DNA is missing, the TRBD1 call by TCRdb cannot be tested. Germline assignment: CDR1 MNHEY and CDR2 SVGEGT. The CDR3 has 13 residues. CDR3: CASSYRLQGEAFF.

The chain combines TRBV24-1 with TRBJ2-5; TCRdb proposes TRBD1, but this gene call is untestable without DNA. Germline-derived CDR1 and CDR2 are KGHDR and SFDVKD. The CDR3 runs to 13 residues. CDR3 sequence: CATSDTGRETQYF.

The chain links TRBV29-1 to TRBJ1-3; TCRdb gives TRBD1 as the D gene, but with no DNA this cannot be confirmed. The CDR3 runs to 16 residues. Per the germline V gene, CDR1 is SQVTM and CDR2 is ANQGSEA. CDR3 sequence reads: CSVMHRRSSSGNTIYF.

This chain links TRBV5-1 with TRBJ2-3; TCRdb selects TRBD1, and the lack of DNA leaves this call unchecked. This CDR3 spans 15 amino acids. In germline, CDR1 is SGHRS, CDR2 YFSETQ. The CDR3: CASSPGRSGTDTQYF.

The chain recombines TRBV11-2 with TRBJ2-5. Germline-derived CDR1 and CDR2 are SGHAT and FQNNGV. This CDR3 is 12 amino acids long. CDR3 amino acids: CASSWVWETQYF.

V usage is TRBV20-1 and J usage is TRBJ1-1; with no DNA, the TCRdb D assignment of TRBD1 cannot be verified. Germline V gives CDR1 DFQATT, CDR2 SNEGSKA (reference sequence). The CDR3 length is 14 residues. The CDR3 sequence: CSARGGRMKTEAFF.

CDR3 protein: CASSTTPTGELFF. The chain combines TRBV19 with TRBJ2-2. The CDR3 consists of 13 residues. Germline lookup yields CDR1 LNHDA and CDR2 SQIVND (reference sequence). The full variable domain, completed using reference TRBV19 and TRBJ2-2, is DGGITQSPKYLFRKEGQNVTLSCEQNLNHDAMYWYRQDPGQGLRLIYYSQIVNDFQKGDIAEGYSVSREKKESFPLTVTSAQKNPTAFYLCASSTTPTGELFFGEGSRLTVL.

This chain joins TRBV18 and TRBJ2-1; TCRdb lists TRBD1, though no DNA is available to test this call. Germline V gene data show CDR1 as KGHSH and CDR2 as LQKENI. CDR3 size: 15 residues. CDR3 residues: CASSPGQGENNEQFF. Using reference TRBV18 and TRBJ2-1 for the parts outside the CDR3, the full variable domain is NAGVMQNPRHLVRRRGQEARLRCSPMKGHSHVYWYRQLPEEGLKFMVYLQKENIIDESGMPKERFSAEFPKEGPSILRIQQVVRGDSAAYFCASSPGQGENNEQFFGPGTRLTVL.

The chain joins TRBV7-2 to TRBJ2-1. The CDR3 extends over 14 amino acids. In germline, CDR1 is SGHTA, CDR2 FQGNSA. The CDR3 protein is CASSPPGVRDEQFF.

The V call is TRBV5-1, the J call TRBJ1-2; TCRdb's D call, TRBD1, is unchecked because there is no DNA. CDR3 length equals 18 residues. Germline CDR1 reads SGHRS; CDR2 reads YFSETQ. The CDR3 protein is CASSGVPGQGALGYGYTF.

The chain joins TRBV5-4 to TRBJ2-6. This CDR3 spans 13 amino acids. The germline V gene encodes CDR1 SGHNT and CDR2 YYREEE (reference sequence). The chain's CDR3 is CASSTAGANVLTF.

This chain joins TRBV29-1 and TRBJ1-2; TCRdb's assignment of TRBD1 cannot be checked, as there is no DNA. This CDR3 is built from 15 residues. Germline V CDR1 and CDR2: SQVTM, ANQGSEA. The CDR3 sequence is CSAGTGLGSFYGYTF.